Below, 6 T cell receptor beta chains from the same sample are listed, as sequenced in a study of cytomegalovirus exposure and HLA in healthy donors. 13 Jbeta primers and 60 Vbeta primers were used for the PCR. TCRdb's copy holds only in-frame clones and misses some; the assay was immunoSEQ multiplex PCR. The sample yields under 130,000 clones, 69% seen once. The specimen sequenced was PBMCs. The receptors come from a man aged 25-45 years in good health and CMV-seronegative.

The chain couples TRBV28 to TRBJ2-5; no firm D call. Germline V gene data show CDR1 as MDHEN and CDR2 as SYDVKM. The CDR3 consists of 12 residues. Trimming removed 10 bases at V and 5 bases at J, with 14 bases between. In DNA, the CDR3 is TGTGCCATCCTAGACCCCGATGAGACCCAGTACTTC. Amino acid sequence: CAILDPDETQYF.

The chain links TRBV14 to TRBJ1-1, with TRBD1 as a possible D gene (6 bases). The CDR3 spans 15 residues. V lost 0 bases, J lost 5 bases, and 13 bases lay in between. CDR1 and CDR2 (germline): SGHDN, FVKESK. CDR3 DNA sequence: TGTGCCAGCAGCCAAGACAGGGCAGGGGCTACTGAAGCTTTCTTT. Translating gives CASSQDRAGATEAFF. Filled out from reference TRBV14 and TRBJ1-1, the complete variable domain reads EAGVTQFPSHSVIEKGQTVTLRCDPISGHDNLYWYRRVMGKEIKFLLHFVKESKQDESGMPNNRFLAERTGGTYSTLKVQPAELEDSGVYFCASSQDRAGATEAFFGQGTRLTVV.

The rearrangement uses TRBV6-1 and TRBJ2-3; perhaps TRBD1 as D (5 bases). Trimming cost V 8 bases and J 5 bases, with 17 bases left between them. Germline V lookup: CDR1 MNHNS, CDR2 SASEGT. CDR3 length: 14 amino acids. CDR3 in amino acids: CASCPRAPGDTQYF. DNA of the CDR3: TGTGCCAGCTGCCCCAGGGCGCCGGGAGATACGCAGTATTTT.

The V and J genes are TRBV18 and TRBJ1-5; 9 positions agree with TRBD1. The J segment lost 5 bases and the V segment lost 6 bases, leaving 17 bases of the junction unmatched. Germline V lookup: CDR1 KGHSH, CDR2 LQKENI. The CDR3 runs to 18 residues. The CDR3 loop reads CASSNFRTGVGFYQPQHF. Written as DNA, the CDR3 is TGTGCCAGCTCCAATTTTCGGACAGGGGTTGGCTTTTATCAGCCCCAGCATTTT.

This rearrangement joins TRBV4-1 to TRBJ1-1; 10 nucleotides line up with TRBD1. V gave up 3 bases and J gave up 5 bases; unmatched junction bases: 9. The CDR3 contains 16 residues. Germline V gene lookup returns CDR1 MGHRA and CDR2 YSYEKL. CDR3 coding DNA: TGCGCCAGCAGCCAGGCTCCGGGACAGGGGAAAACTGAAGCTTTCTTT. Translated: CASSQAPGQGKTEAFF.

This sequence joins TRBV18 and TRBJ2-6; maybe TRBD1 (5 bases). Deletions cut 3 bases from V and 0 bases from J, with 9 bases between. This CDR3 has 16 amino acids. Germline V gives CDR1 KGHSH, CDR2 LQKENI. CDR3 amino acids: CASSPDTPSGANVLTF. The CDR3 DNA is TGTGCCAGCTCACCGGACACCCCCTCTGGGGCCAACGTCCTGACTTTC.